The next 24 T cell receptor beta chains were all read from a single sample in a study of OX40 agonist ivuxolimab in advanced cancers. The method was immunoSEQ multiplex PCR; TCRdb's version includes in-frame clones alone and lacks a portion of them. Among roughly 80,000 clones, more than 80% were seen once, and the ten largest hold 2% to 2.5%. This sample comprised CD4+ or CD8+ T cells sorted from blood, obtained in a trial of the OX40 agonist ivuxolimab. These receptors came from an adult with an advanced solid tumor such as melanoma, head and neck, liver or kidney cancer.

The chain links TRBV7-8 to TRBJ1-2; maybe TRBD1 (6 bases). This CDR3 region has 16 residues. The germline V and J ends were trimmed by 4 bases and 5 bases, with 20 bases remaining between them. From germline, CDR1 is SGHVS and CDR2 FQNEAQ. DNA of the CDR3: TGTGCCAGCAGCTCAATCGCACAGGGAATTGGGTATGGCTACACCTTC. This codes for CASSSIAQGIGYGYTF.

The rearrangement uses TRBV6-5 and TRBJ2-1; TRBD1 aligns across 9 bases. CDR3 length: 15 residues. V dropped 6 bases and J dropped 8; count of bases not matched to a gene: 11. The germline V gene encodes CDR1 MNHEY and CDR2 SVGAGI. The CDR3 bases are TGTGCCAGCAGCCCCGGGACAGGGTTGATCTATGAGCAGTTCTTC. Encoded protein: CASSPGTGLIYEQFF.

Worth noting for this clone: This specimen includes other DNA sequences encoding the same CDR3. The gene calls are TRBV11-3 and TRBJ2-7; D gene uncertain. Germline CDR1 reads SGHNT; CDR2 reads YENEEA. The length of the CDR3 is 14 residues. V shed 1 base and J shed 0 bases, with 7 bases lying between them. In nucleotides, the CDR3 is TGTGCCAGCAGCTTAGGCGGAAGCTCCTACGAGCAGTACTTC. It encodes CASSLGGSSYEQYF.

V is TRBV7-9 and J is TRBJ1-4, with 9 nucleotides matching TRBD1. J was trimmed by 0 bases and V by 7 bases; bases with no gene match: 6. This CDR3 contains 16 residues. Germline lookup yields CDR1 SEHNR and CDR2 FQNEAQ (reference sequence). CDR3 DNA: TGTGCCAGCATCCGGACAGGGGCCTCAACTAATGAAAAACTGTTTTTT. This sequence encodes CASIRTGASTNEKLFF.

The rearrangement uses TRBV5-6 and TRBJ2-7, with 13 bases that match TRBD2. Germline lookup yields CDR1 SGHDT and CDR2 YYEEEE. With 0 bases clipped from V and 7 bases from J, the junction kept 10 bases outside the gene matches. The CDR3 sequence is 17 residues long. CDR3 region: CASSLGYGLAGAREQYF. CDR3 nucleotide sequence: TGTGCCAGCAGCTTGGGTTATGGACTAGCGGGAGCCCGGGAGCAGTACTTC.

For the CDR3, the DNA is TGTGCCAGCAGCCAACAGGGACAGGGGGCAAGCTATGGCTACACCTTC. Amino acid sequence: CASSQQGQGASYGYTF. This chain connects TRBV16 to TRBJ1-2; 12 bases line up with TRBD1. Germline loops: CDR1 KGHSY, CDR2 FQNENV. Losses at the gene ends were 2 bases for V and 4 bases for J; bases not matched to a gene: 5. This CDR3 has 16 amino acids.

The chain links TRBV19 to TRBJ2-5, with 12 bases lining up with TRBD2. The V segment lost 3 bases and the J segment 5 bases; nucleotides outside the gene matches: 13. The CDR3 runs 18 residues. CDR1 is LNHDA, CDR2 SQIVND, per germline (reference sequence). The CDR3 reads CASSIPPRLAGAGETQYF. Written as DNA, the CDR3 is TGTGCCAGTAGTATCCCCCCCAGACTAGCGGGAGCGGGGGAGACCCAGTACTTC.

This clone appeared once. The J gene is TRBJ1-1, the V gene TRBV4-2; D remains unclear. Germline assignment: CDR1 LGHNA and CDR2 YNFKEQ. The CDR3 length is 14 residues. The ends were cut back, 0 bases at V and 6 bases at J, with 11 bases in the middle. As DNA, the CDR3 is TGTGCCAGCAGCCAAGAAAGACTCGGGTCTGAAGCTTTCTTT. This gives the protein CASSQERLGSEAFF.

CDR3 residues: CATKDHPRSYEQYF. The CDR3 region has the DNA TGTGCCACGAAGGACCATCCCCGGTCCTACGAGCAGTACTTC. J is TRBJ2-7 and V is TRBV6-1, with D unresolved. The CDR3 is 14 residues long. In germline, CDR1 is MNHNS, CDR2 SASEGT. The V gene lost 10 bases and the J gene lost 1 base, with 17 bases spanning the gap.

The genes are TRBV7-6 and TRBJ2-3, with 9 bases fitting TRBD1. CDR1 is SGHVS and CDR2 is FNYEAQ in the germline V gene. The junction had 5 bases not matched to a gene; V was cut back by 1 base and J by 3 bases. The CDR3 has 16 residues. As DNA, the CDR3 is TGTGCCAGCAGCTTAGAAGGGACAGGGAGGACAGATACGCAGTATTTT. It yields the protein CASSLEGTGRTDTQYF.

J is TRBJ2-7 and V is TRBV9, with D perhaps matching TRBD1 (5 bases). Trimming stripped 0 bases from V and 3 bases from J, with 16 bases between. The germline gives CDR1 SGDLS, CDR2 YYNGEE. CDR3 length: 16 amino acids. CDR3 amino acids: CASSVAERVQGYEQYF. Written as DNA, the CDR3 is TGTGCCAGCAGCGTAGCTGAGAGAGTTCAGGGCTACGAGCAGTACTTC.

The chain has TRBV6-5 and TRBJ1-2; D call uncertain. The CDR3 sequence is 13 residues long. V gave up 6 bases and J gave up 5 bases, with 13 bases separating them. The germline gives CDR1 MNHEY, CDR2 SVGAGI. The chain's CDR3 is CASRRMGDYGYTF. CDR3 coding DNA: TGTGCCAGCAGGCGAATGGGAGATTATGGCTACACCTTC.

The chain is built from TRBV29-1 and TRBJ1-1, with D unresolved. V was trimmed by 4 bases and J by 0 bases, leaving 12 bases between them. The CDR3 consists of 14 residues. In germline, CDR1 is SQVTM, CDR2 ANQGSEA. The DNA of the CDR3 is TGCAGCGTTGTCGGTTCAGGCTTGAACACTGAAGCTTTCTTT. Protein: CSVVGSGLNTEAFF.

The chain joins TRBV6-5 to TRBJ1-2; 7 bases are shared with TRBD1. Germline V gene sequence: CDR1 MNHEY, CDR2 SVGAGI. J gave up 3 bases and V 3 bases, and 7 bases lay outside the gene matches. The length of the CDR3 is 15 residues. The CDR3 region is CASSYSTGTHYGYTF. DNA for the CDR3: TGTGCCAGCAGTTATTCGACAGGGACCCACTATGGCTACACCTTC.

The rearrangement links TRBV6-5 to TRBJ1-1; D not certain. The CDR3 is 16 residues long. With 2 bases removed from V and 1 base from J, the gap between germline ends came to 14 bases. Per germline, CDR1 MNHEY and CDR2 SVGAGI. For the CDR3, the DNA is TGTGCCAGCAGTTACGCTTATCGGGGTCGGAACACTGAAGCTTTCTTT. Translation: CASSYAYRGRNTEAFF.

This clone has a single count. The rearrangement links TRBV11-2 to TRBJ2-1; 7 bases fit TRBD2. Trimming took 1 base from V and 9 from J; bases not matched to a gene: 9. There are 15 residues in the CDR3. Germline V gene lookup returns CDR1 SGHAT and CDR2 FQNNGV. The CDR3 loop reads CASSLAPSGRGEQFF. The DNA for the CDR3 is TGTGCCAGCAGCTTAGCCCCTAGCGGAAGGGGTGAGCAGTTCTTC.

This chain uses TRBV30 with TRBJ2-5; the D call may be TRBD1 or TRBD2 (5 bases each). In germline, CDR1 is GTSNPN, CDR2 SVGIG (reference sequence). The CDR3 consists of 12 residues. Trimming shortened V by 8 bases and J by 4 bases, and 14 bases separated the two germline ends. Here the CDR3 reads CAKGPTRETQYF. The DNA for the CDR3 is TGTGCCAAGGGACCCACGCGAGAGACCCAGTACTTC.

The J gene is TRBJ2-2, the V gene TRBV18; no firm D call. CDR3 size: 12 residues. With 3 bases removed from V and 4 bases from J, the gap between germline ends came to 3 bases. Germline V CDR1 and CDR2: KGHSH, LQKENI. CDR3 DNA: TGTGCCAGCTCACCGGTCACCGGGGAGCTGTTTTTT. Translation gives CASSPVTGELFF.

The chain combines TRBV7-2 with TRBJ1-5, with a possible D match to TRBD1 (6 bases). Per germline, CDR1 SGHTA and CDR2 FQGNSA. The V and J ends lost 1 base and 7 bases respectively, with 14 bases between them. The CDR3 contains 15 residues. The CDR3 reads CASSLVAGVRQPQHF. CDR3 DNA: TGTGCCAGCAGCTTAGTTGCAGGGGTCCGGCAGCCCCAGCATTTT.

This chain uses TRBV6-1 with TRBJ1-5; a possible D gene is TRBD1 (6 bases). The germline V gene encodes CDR1 MNHNS and CDR2 SASEGT. CDR3 size: 16 residues. Trimming stripped 2 bases from V and 3 bases from J, with 14 bases between. CDR3 bases: TGTGCCAGCAGTGAAATAGGGGGGGTCGTCAATCAGCCCCAGCATTTT. It codes for CASSEIGGVVNQPQHF.

The chain combines TRBV15 with TRBJ2-5, with 12 bases lining up with TRBD2. Looked up from germline, CDR1 is LNHNV and CDR2 is YYDKDF (reference sequence). J gave up 5 bases and V 1 base, and 11 bases lay outside the gene matches. This CDR3 is built from 18 residues. The CDR3 here is CATSRGLLAGGQGETQYF. DNA of the CDR3: TGTGCCACCAGCAGAGGGCTCCTAGCGGGGGGGCAGGGGGAGACCCAGTACTTC. Variable domain in full (rest from reference TRBV15 and TRBJ2-5): DAMVIQNPRYQVTQFGKPVTLSCSQTLNHNVMYWYQQKSSQAPKLLFHYYDKDFNNEADTPDNFQSRRPNTSFCFLDIRSPGLGDTAMYLCATSRGLLAGGQGETQYFGPGTRLLVL.

The V and J genes are TRBV5-5 and TRBJ1-2, with 10 bases identical to TRBD1. The CDR3 has 15 amino acids. The V gene's germline CDR1 is SGHKS and CDR2 YYEKEE (reference sequence). V lost 4 bases, J lost 6 bases, and 9 bases stayed unmatched. For the CDR3, the DNA is TGTGCCAGCAGCAAAAGACAGGGGGCGGTAGATGGCTACACCTTC. Protein: CASSKRQGAVDGYTF.

The chain couples TRBV6-1 to TRBJ1-5; tentatively, D is TRBD1 (5 bases). The germline CDR1 and CDR2 sequences are MNHNS and SASEGT. Trimming removed 4 bases at V and 0 bases at J, with 16 bases between. There are 17 residues in the CDR3. CDR3 sequence (DNA): TGTGCCAGCAGTGCGGGACTGGCTGTAAGTAGCAATCAGCCCCAGCATTTT. It encodes CASSAGLAVSSNQPQHF.

The chain links TRBV27 to TRBJ2-6; 13 bases align to TRBD2. V lost 2 bases and J lost 2; bases outside the gene matches: 3. The CDR3 runs 18 residues. CDR1 is MNHEY, CDR2 SMNVEV, per germline (reference sequence). CDR3 nucleotides: TGTGCCAGCAGTTTAAGGACTAGCGGGAGTGCTGGGGCCAACGTCCTGACTTTC. Its protein is CASSLRTSGSAGANVLTF.